A selection of T cell receptor beta chains follows, all from one sample in a study of CD8 T cells in ankylosing spondylitis. MiXCR, applied by TCRdb to the 5' RACE reads, yields one record per CDR3 protein. This table has 670,000 or so distinct CDR3 sequences, over 15% appearing once. The sequencing input was blood, either unsorted or a sorted T cell fraction (not recorded which). The origin of the receptors is a male donor with ankylosing spondylitis. Both conserved end residues are part of each CDR3.

CDR3 protein	V gene	J gene
CSARDFGGGSSYNEQFF	TRBV20-1	TRBJ2-1
CSAGGRPTLNTEAFF	TRBV20-1	TRBJ1-1
CASSNQGANPYEQYF	TRBV13	TRBJ2-7
CASSEKGTANYGYTF	TRBV9	TRBJ1-2
CASSQVKGANEQFF	TRBV3-1	TRBJ2-1
CSASERVSNEQFF	TRBV20-1	TRBJ2-1
CASYNTEAFF	TRBV28	TRBJ1-1
CASSVGGASPEAFF	TRBV9	TRBJ1-1
CSVGAPDTQYF	TRBV29-1	TRBJ2-3
CASSQDIGPRGYTF	TRBV4-1	TRBJ1-2
CASSLGDRSTDTQYF	TRBV12-3/TRBV12-4	TRBJ2-3
CASRNRERRVYGYTF	TRBV2	TRBJ1-2
CAISVVLTGTYEQYF	TRBV10-3	TRBJ2-7
CSARPGLGQETQYF	TRBV20-1	TRBJ2-5
CASSKRTSYEQYF	TRBV11-2	TRBJ2-7
CATSDKSDSWEQFF	TRBV24-1	TRBJ2-1
CASSPDGGAYNEQFF	TRBV5-1	TRBJ2-1
CSASSTDSSYGYTF	TRBV20-1	TRBJ1-2
CASSTRREAGNIQYF	TRBV12-3/TRBV12-4	TRBJ2-4
CASSTTGVGGIQYF	TRBV12-3/TRBV12-4	TRBJ2-4
CSAPVGRGSYEQYF	TRBV20-1	TRBJ2-7
CASNSGGPVSPLHF	TRBV12-3/TRBV12-4	TRBJ1-6
CASSLVSGEKAFF	TRBV5-1	TRBJ1-1
CAISEPQTGKANYGYTF	TRBV10-3	TRBJ1-2
CASSLAGGLYQETQYF	TRBV28	TRBJ2-5
CSASGDGGHQGQETQYF	TRBV20-1	TRBJ2-5
CASSGPYSLRNTEAFF	TRBV25-1	TRBJ1-1
CSARAGVMNTEAFF	TRBV20-1	TRBJ1-1
CASSQNRGETEAFF	TRBV4-3	TRBJ1-1
CSTPGSGGYQETQYF	TRBV29-1	TRBJ2-5
CASRDSHNYGYTF	TRBV27	TRBJ1-2
CASSTTTREFNGELFF	TRBV9	TRBJ2-2
CASSSSGLGGYTF	TRBV12-3/TRBV12-4	TRBJ1-2
CSVGGIAGNNYNEQFF	TRBV29-1	TRBJ2-1
CASSDRDFSPLHF	TRBV6-1	TRBJ1-6
CASTTGASLQGYTF	TRBV12-3/TRBV12-4	TRBJ1-2
CASSPWGGSNQPQHF	TRBV6-1	TRBJ1-5
CSARGTARSSYNEQFF	TRBV20-1	TRBJ2-1
CASNWDGGSEAFF	TRBV5-1	TRBJ1-1
CASSISGPTNTGELFF	TRBV9	TRBJ2-2
CASSQVADTTDTQYF	TRBV4-1	TRBJ2-3
CASSQDSGIEQFF	TRBV3-1	TRBJ2-1
CASSYDRRAYEQYF	TRBV6-5	TRBJ2-7
CASSLLGGGTYNEQFF	TRBV7-6	TRBJ2-1
CSARRLAGGETQYF	TRBV20-1	TRBJ2-5
CASSATIQGYYGYTF	TRBV11-2	TRBJ1-2
CAISESWGGAEKLFF	TRBV10-3	TRBJ1-4
CASGEGNNYGYTF	TRBV6-1	TRBJ1-2
CSARQGAGYTF	TRBV20-1	TRBJ1-2
CAGGRLNEQFF	TRBV30	TRBJ2-1
CSARDHERSVGYNEQFF	TRBV20-1	TRBJ2-1
CASSEGGKLGRAFF	TRBV6-1	TRBJ1-1
CASSLAGGVGGELFF	TRBV5-1	TRBJ2-2
CSAYRVLRDGYTF	TRBV20-1	TRBJ1-2
CASSIVGGSAYEQYF	TRBV19	TRBJ2-7
CAWTTGQGGSTEAFF	TRBV30	TRBJ1-1
CASSLDAASYEQYF	TRBV11-1	TRBJ2-7